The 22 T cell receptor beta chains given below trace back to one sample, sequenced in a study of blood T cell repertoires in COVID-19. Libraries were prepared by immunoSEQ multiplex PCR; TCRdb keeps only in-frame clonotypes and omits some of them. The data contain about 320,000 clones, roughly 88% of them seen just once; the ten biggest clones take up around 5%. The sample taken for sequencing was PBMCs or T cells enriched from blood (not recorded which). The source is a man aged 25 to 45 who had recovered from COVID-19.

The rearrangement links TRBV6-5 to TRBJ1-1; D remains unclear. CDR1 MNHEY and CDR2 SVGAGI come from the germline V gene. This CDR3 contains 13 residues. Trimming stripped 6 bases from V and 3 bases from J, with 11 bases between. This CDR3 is CASSQVEDTEAFF. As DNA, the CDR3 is TGTGCCAGCAGCCAGGTGGAGGACACTGAAGCTTTCTTT.

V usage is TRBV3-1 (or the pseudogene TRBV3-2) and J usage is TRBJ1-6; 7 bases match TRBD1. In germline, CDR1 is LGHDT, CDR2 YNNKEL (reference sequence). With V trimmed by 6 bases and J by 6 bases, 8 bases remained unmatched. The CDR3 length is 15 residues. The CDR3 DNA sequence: TGTGCCAGCAGTTACGGGACAGTGACTAATTCACCCCTCCACTTT. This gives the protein CASSYGTVTNSPLHF.

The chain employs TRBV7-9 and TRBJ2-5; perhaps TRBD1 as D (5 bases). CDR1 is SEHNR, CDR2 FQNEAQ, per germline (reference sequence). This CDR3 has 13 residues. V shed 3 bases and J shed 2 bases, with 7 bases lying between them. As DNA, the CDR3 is TGTGCCAGCAGCTTTCAGGGTCAAGAGACCCAGTACTTC. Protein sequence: CASSFQGQETQYF.

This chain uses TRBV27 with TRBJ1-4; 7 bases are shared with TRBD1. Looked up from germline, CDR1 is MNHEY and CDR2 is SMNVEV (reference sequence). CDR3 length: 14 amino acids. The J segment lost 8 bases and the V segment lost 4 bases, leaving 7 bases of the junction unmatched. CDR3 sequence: CASSSRQGEEKLFF. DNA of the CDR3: TGTGCCAGCAGTTCCCGACAGGGCGAGGAAAAACTGTTTTTT.

The CDR3 loop reads CASSAGAEYNEQFF. The CDR3, as DNA: TGTGCCAGCAGTGCAGGGGCGGAGTACAATGAGCAGTTCTTC. The V and J genes are TRBV6-4 and TRBJ2-1, with D possibly being TRBD1 (6 bases). The CDR3 has 14 amino acids. CDR1 is MRHNA and CDR2 is SNTAGT in the germline V gene. V dropped 4 bases and J dropped 4 bases, with 11 bases sitting between them.

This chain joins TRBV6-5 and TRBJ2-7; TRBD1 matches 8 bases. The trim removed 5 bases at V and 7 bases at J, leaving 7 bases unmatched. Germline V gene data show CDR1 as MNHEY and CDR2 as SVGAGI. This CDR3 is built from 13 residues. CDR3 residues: CASSPGQGGEQYF. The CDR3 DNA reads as TGTGCCAGCAGTCCCGGACAGGGAGGAGAGCAGTACTTC.

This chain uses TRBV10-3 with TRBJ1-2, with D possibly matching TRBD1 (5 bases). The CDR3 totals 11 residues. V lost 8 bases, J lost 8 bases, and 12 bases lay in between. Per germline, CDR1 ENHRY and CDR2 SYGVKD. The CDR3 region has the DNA TGTGCCATCGCCAGGGAATACGGCTACACCTTC. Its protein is CAIAREYGYTF.

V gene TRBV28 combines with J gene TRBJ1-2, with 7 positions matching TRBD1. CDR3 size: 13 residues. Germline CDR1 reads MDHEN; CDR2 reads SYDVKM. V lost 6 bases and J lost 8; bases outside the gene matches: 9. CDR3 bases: TGTGCCAGCAGCGAAGACAGGGAGCGGGGCTACACCTTC. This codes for CASSEDRERGYTF.

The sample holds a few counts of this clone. This chain's CDR3 is CASSVEGGLNEKLFF. CDR3 coding DNA: TGTGCCAGCAGCGTGGAAGGGGGCTTAAATGAAAAACTGTTTTTT. This sequence joins TRBV9 and TRBJ1-4; 7 bases are shared with TRBD1. Unmatched junction bases numbered 6, after V lost 2 bases and J lost 5 bases. This CDR3 is built from 15 residues. Per the germline V gene, CDR1 is SGDLS and CDR2 is YYNGEE.

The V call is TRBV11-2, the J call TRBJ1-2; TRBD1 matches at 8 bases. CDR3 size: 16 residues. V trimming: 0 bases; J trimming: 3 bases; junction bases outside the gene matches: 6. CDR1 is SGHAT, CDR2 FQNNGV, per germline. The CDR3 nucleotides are TGTGCCAGCAGCTTAGATCCGACAGGGGTTGACTATGGCTACACCTTC. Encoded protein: CASSLDPTGVDYGYTF.

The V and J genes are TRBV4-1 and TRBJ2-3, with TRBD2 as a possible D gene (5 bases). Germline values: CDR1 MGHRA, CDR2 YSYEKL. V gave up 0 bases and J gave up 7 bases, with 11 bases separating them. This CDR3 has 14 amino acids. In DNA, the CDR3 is TGCGCCAGCAGCCAAGACGGGGTGCGTAATACGCAGTATTTT. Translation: CASSQDGVRNTQYF.

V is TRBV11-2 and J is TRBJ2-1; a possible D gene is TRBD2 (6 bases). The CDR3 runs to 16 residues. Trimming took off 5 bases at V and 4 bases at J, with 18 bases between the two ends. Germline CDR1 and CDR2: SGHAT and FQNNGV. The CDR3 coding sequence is TGTGCCAGCAGCCGTAGGGACTCCCTGCCTTACAATGAGCAGTTCTTC. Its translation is CASSRRDSLPYNEQFF.

In DNA, the CDR3 is TGTGCCAGCAGTTTCAATCCCTCGGCCGAGACAGGACCCTCCTACGAGCAGTACTTC. Encoded protein: CASSFNPSAETGPSYEQYF. This chain connects TRBV28 to TRBJ2-7; perhaps TRBD1 as D (6 bases). V was cut by 3 bases and J by 0 bases, with 24 bases left in between. The CDR3 loop spans 19 amino acids. Germline V gives CDR1 MDHEN, CDR2 SYDVKM.

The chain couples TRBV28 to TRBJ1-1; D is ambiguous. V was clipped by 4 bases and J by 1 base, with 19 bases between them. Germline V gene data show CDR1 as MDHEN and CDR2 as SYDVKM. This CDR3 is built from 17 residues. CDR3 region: CASSSPPGPGGNTEAFF. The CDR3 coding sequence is TGTGCCAGCAGTTCTCCCCCGGGCCCCGGAGGGAACACTGAAGCTTTCTTT.

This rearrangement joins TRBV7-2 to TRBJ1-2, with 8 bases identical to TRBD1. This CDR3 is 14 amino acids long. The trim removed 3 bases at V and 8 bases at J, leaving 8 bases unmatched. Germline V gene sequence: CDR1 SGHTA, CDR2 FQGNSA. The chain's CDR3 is CASSFRQGRRGYTF. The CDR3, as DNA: TGTGCCAGCAGCTTCCGACAGGGGAGGCGCGGCTACACCTTC.

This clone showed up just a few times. The DNA for the CDR3 is TGTGCCAGCAGAATAAACGGGAGGAATCAGCCCCAGCATTTT. Translated: CASRINGRNQPQHF. The rearrangement links TRBV2 to TRBJ1-5; D ambiguous. The CDR3 sequence is 14 residues long. V was shortened by 6 bases and J by 4 bases, with 13 bases between the two germline ends. Germline V gives CDR1 SNHLY, CDR2 FYNNEI.

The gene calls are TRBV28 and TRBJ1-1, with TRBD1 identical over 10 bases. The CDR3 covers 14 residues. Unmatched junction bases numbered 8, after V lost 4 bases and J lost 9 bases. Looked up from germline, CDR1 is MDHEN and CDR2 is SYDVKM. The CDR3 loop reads CASSYLGQGVKAFF. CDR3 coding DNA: TGTGCCAGCAGTTACCTCGGACAGGGGGTAAAAGCTTTCTTT.

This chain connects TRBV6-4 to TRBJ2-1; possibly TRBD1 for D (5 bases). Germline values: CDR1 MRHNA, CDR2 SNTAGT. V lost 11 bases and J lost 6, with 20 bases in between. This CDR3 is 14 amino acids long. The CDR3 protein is CAAPPLDRFNEQFF. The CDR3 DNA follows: TGTGCCGCACCTCCCCTTGACAGATTCAATGAGCAGTTCTTC.

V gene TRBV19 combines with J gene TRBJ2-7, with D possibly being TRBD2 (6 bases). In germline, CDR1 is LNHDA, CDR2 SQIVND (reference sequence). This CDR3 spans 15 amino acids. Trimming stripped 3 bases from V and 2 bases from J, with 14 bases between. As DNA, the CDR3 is TGTGCCAGTAGTATCAAAGGAGGGGATACCTACGAGCAGTACTTC. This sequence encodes CASSIKGGDTYEQYF.

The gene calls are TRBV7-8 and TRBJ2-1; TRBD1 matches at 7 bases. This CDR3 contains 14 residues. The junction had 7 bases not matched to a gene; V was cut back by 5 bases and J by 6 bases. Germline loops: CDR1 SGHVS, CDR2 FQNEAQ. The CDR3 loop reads CASSPGQAFNEQFF. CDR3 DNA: TGTGCCAGCAGCCCCGGACAGGCATTCAATGAGCAGTTCTTC.

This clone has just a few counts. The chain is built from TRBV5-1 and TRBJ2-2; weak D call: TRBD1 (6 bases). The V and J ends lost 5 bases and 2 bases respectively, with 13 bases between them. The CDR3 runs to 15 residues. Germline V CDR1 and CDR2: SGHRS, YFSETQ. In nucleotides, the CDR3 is TGCGCCAGCAGGGAAACGGGACACAACACCGGGGAGCTGTTTTTT. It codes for CASRETGHNTGELFF.

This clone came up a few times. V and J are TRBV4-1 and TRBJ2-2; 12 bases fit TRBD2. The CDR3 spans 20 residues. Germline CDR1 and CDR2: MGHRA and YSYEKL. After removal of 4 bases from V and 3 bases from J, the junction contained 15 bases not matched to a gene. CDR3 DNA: TGCGCCAGCAGCCCCCAAAGTGGGCTAGCGGGGGGGCCCGACACCGGGGAGCTGTTTTTT. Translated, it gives CASSPQSGLAGGPDTGELFF.